This T cell receptor beta chain appears in the sequencing data of a study of T cell responses to AZD1222 COVID-19 vaccine. About the research overall: Pooled in the analysis were second doses at about 4 or about 12 weeks. The study, taken as a whole, reports: Among spike-specific TCRs, nearly half reportedly target unmutated variant regions. Baseline seropositivity characterized only a handful of AZD1222 recipients. CD4 TCRs linked to vaccination spanned spike, dominating at 160-218 and 743-854.

To note about this clone: Its antigen remains unidentified.

Sequencing was performed with immunoSEQ multiplex PCR; in TCRdb, only in-frame clones are kept and a portion is missing. Among about 85,000 clones listed, around 86% were seen once. The J segment lost 5 bases and the V segment lost 5 bases, leaving 5 bases of the junction unmatched. CDR1 and CDR2 from the germline V gene are SGHTS and YDEGEE. This CDR3 is built from 13 residues. The sample in question was peripheral blood, obtained on day 0 of AZD1222 vaccination. This receptor was taken from an adult in good health. The rearrangement joins TRBV5-8 to TRBJ2-5, with 8 bases lining up with TRBD1. This chain's CDR3 is CASRGRGQETQYF. CDR3 in DNA: TGTGCCAGCAGGGGCAGGGGGCAGGAGACCCAGTACTTC.